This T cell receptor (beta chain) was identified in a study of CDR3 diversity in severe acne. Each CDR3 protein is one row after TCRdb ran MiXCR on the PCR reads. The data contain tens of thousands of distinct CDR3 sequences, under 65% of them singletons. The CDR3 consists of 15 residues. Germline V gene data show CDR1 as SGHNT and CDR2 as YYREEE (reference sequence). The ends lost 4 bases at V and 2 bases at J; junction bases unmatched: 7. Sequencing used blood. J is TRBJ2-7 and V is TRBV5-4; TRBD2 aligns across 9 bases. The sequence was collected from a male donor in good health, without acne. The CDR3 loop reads CASSGGREGPYEQYF. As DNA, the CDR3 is TGTGCCAGCAGCGGGGGGCGGGAGGGCCCCTACGAGCAGTACTTC.